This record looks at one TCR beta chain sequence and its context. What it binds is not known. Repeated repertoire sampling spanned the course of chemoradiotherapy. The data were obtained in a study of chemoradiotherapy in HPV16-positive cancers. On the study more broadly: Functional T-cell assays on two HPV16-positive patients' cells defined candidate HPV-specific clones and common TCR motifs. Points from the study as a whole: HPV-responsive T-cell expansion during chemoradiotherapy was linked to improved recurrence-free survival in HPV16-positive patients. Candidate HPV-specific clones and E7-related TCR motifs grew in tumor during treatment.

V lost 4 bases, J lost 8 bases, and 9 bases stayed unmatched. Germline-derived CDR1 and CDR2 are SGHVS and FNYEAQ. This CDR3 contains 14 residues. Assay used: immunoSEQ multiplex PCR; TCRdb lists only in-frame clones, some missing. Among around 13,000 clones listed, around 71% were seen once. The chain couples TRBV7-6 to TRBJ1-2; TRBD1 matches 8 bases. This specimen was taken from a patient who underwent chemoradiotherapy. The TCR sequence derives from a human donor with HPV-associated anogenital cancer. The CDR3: CASSSSGGAGGYTF. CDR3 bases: TGTGCCAGCAGCTCCTCAGGGGGCGCGGGAGGCTACACCTTC.